The next 27 T cell receptor beta chains were all read from a single sample in a study of blood T cell repertoires in COVID-19. Clones were sequenced by immunoSEQ multiplex PCR, and TCRdb holds only the in-frame ones, with some missing. The table lists nearly 300,000 clones, just under 90% of them singletons. The sequencing sample was made of PBMCs or T cells enriched from blood (not recorded which). Receptor source: a woman aged 50 to 60 who had been exposed to COVID-19.

This clone was seen more than once but under ten times. This chain uses TRBV5-1 with TRBJ2-7; 10 nucleotides line up with TRBD2. The CDR3 has 16 amino acids. Germline V lookup: CDR1 SGHRS, CDR2 YFSETQ. Trimming cost V 3 bases and J 0 bases; bases outside gene matches: 6. The CDR3 nucleotides read TGCGCCAGCAGCTCCAGGACTAGCGGAAGCTCCTACGAGCAGTACTTC. It codes for CASSSRTSGSSYEQYF.

V is TRBV6-5 and J is TRBJ1-2; TRBD1 is a possible D gene (6 bases). V was trimmed by 6 bases and J by 5 bases, leaving 16 bases between them. The CDR3 totals 14 residues. Per the germline V gene, CDR1 is MNHEY and CDR2 is SVGAGI. The CDR3 here is CASSQQGGGYGYTF. CDR3 sequence (DNA): TGTGCCAGCAGCCAACAGGGTGGGGGTTATGGCTACACCTTC.

The CDR3 DNA reads TGTGCCAGCAGCGTAGGGACAGGGGGTGGCTACACCTTC. Translating gives CASSVGTGGGYTF. The V and J genes are TRBV9 and TRBJ1-2; 10 bases fit TRBD1. Germline CDR1 is SGDLS and CDR2 is YYNGEE. The J segment lost 7 bases and the V segment lost 0 bases, leaving 0 bases of the junction unmatched. CDR3 size: 13 residues.

This rearrangement joins TRBV29-1 to TRBJ1-3; no definite D call. Germline lookup yields CDR1 SQVTM and CDR2 ANQGSEA. This CDR3 comprises 13 residues. Trimming cost V 7 bases and J 0 bases, with 10 bases left between them. In DNA, the CDR3 is TGCAGCGAGATTACGAGCTCTGGAAACACCATATATTTT. It codes for CSEITSSGNTIYF.

The V and J genes are TRBV11-2 and TRBJ2-7; the D is unclear. The CDR3 sequence is 15 residues long. Germline V lookup: CDR1 SGHAT, CDR2 FQNNGV. Deletions cut 1 base from V and 0 bases from J, with 10 bases between. The CDR3 loop is CASSLVFQASYEQYF. The CDR3 region has the DNA TGTGCCAGCAGCTTAGTGTTTCAGGCCTCCTACGAGCAGTACTTC.

The gene calls are TRBV5-4 and TRBJ1-3; D call uncertain. Germline V gives CDR1 SGHNT, CDR2 YYREEE (reference sequence). Trimming left V 0 bases short and J 0 bases short, with 10 bases between. The CDR3 is 16 residues long. The CDR3 bases are TGTGCCAGCAGCTTGGGAGTCGGAGTCTCTGGAAACACCATATATTTT. It translates to CASSLGVGVSGNTIYF.

The chain carries TRBV29-1 and TRBJ1-1; D might be TRBD1 (5 bases). Per the germline V gene, CDR1 is SQVTM and CDR2 is ANQGSEA. The CDR3 contains 14 residues. V was shortened by 6 bases and J by 6 bases, with 20 bases between the two germline ends. The CDR3 spells CSVGGHYLLPEAFF. The CDR3 DNA follows: TGCAGCGTGGGGGGTCATTATCTACTCCCTGAAGCTTTCTTT.

The chain couples TRBV28 to TRBJ1-2, with 11 bases fitting TRBD1. V gave up 2 bases and J gave up 8 bases; unmatched junction bases: 13. CDR1 MDHEN and CDR2 SYDVKM come from the germline V gene. This CDR3 contains 17 residues. The CDR3 loop is CASSLVQGQGAARGYTF. In nucleotides, the CDR3 is TGTGCCAGCAGTTTAGTTCAAGGACAGGGGGCGGCGAGGGGCTACACCTTC.

The chain links TRBV4-1 to TRBJ1-1; D is undetermined. This CDR3 has 16 residues. The V end was cut by 1 base, the J end by 0 bases, with 12 bases between. Germline V gives CDR1 MGHRA, CDR2 YSYEKL. The CDR3 sequence is CASSQVHRFMNTEAFF. The CDR3 DNA reads TGCGCCAGCAGCCAAGTACATCGATTTATGAACACTGAAGCTTTCTTT.

This clone was observed a single time. The chain uses TRBV30 and TRBJ2-7; the D gene is possibly TRBD1 (6 bases). The CDR3 totals 14 residues. The V gene lost 4 bases and the J gene lost 2 bases, with 15 bases spanning the gap. Per the germline V gene, CDR1 is GTSNPN and CDR2 is SVGIG (reference sequence). CDR3 sequence (DNA): TGTGCCTGGACTCAACGTGGGGGCCCCTACGAGCAGTACTTC. Translated: CAWTQRGGPYEQYF.

The chain has TRBV7-9 and TRBJ2-3; D might be TRBD1 (6 bases). This CDR3 contains 16 residues. Trimming stripped 1 base from V and 3 bases from J, with 14 bases between. Germline-derived CDR1 and CDR2 are SEHNR and FQNEAQ (reference sequence). In DNA, the CDR3 is TGTGCCAGCAGCTTAGAAAGGGGGTTTAGTACAGATACGCAGTATTTT. It specifies CASSLERGFSTDTQYF.

This clone was detected once. The chain recombines TRBV27 with TRBJ2-5, with TRBD1 matching over 7 bases. The ends lost 4 bases at V and 0 bases at J; junction bases unmatched: 5. Germline CDR1 MNHEY, CDR2 SMNVEV (reference sequence). The CDR3 is 15 residues long. This CDR3 is CASSSTTGNQETQYF. CDR3 nucleotide sequence: TGTGCCAGCAGTTCCACGACAGGGAACCAAGAGACCCAGTACTTC.

The genes are TRBV6-5 and TRBJ2-1, with TRBD1 identical over 9 bases. Trimming took 6 bases from V and 2 from J; bases not matched to a gene: 2. The CDR3 spans 14 residues. Germline V gene lookup returns CDR1 MNHEY and CDR2 SVGAGI. Here the CDR3 DNA reads TGTGCCAGCAGCCGGGACAGGGCCTACAATGAGCAGTTCTTC. This sequence encodes CASSRDRAYNEQFF.

The chain combines TRBV7-8 with TRBJ2-7, with D possibly TRBD2 on 6 matching bases. V was trimmed by 5 bases and J by 4 bases, leaving 15 bases between them. The CDR3 sequence is 14 residues long. Germline CDR1 and CDR2: SGHVS and FQNEAQ. The CDR3 here is CASSVSGTGYEQYF. CDR3 nucleotide sequence: TGTGCCAGCAGCGTTTCCGGGACTGGGTACGAGCAGTACTTC.

The V gene is TRBV28, the J gene TRBJ2-3; D possibly corresponds to TRBD1 (6 bases). The germline gives CDR1 MDHEN, CDR2 SYDVKM. The length of the CDR3 is 15 residues. Trimming removed 6 bases from V and 7 bases from J, with 20 bases in between. The CDR3 region is CASSWGRAQTNTQYF. The CDR3 nucleotides read TGTGCCAGCAGCTGGGGGCGGGCCCAAACTAATACGCAGTATTTT.

A few counts support this clone. The V and J genes are TRBV6-5 and TRBJ1-1; D is possibly TRBD1 (5 bases). This CDR3 is 15 amino acids long. The germline CDR1 and CDR2 sequences are MNHEY and SVGAGI. Trimming cost V 2 bases and J 9 bases, with 19 bases left between them. In nucleotides, the CDR3 is TGTGCCAGCAGTTACCGGACGGGTAGAGGGACTAAAGCTTTCTTT. Encoded protein: CASSYRTGRGTKAFF.

CDR3 coding DNA: TGCGCCAGCAGCTTGCCCGGACGGGGTACCGGGGAGCTGTTTTTT. This sequence encodes CASSLPGRGTGELFF. This chain uses TRBV5-1 with TRBJ2-2, with D perhaps matching TRBD2 (5 bases). This CDR3 is 15 amino acids long. Germline V gene lookup returns CDR1 SGHRS and CDR2 YFSETQ. V was clipped by 1 base and J by 5 bases, with 12 bases between them.

V usage is TRBV9 and J usage is TRBJ1-5; 7 bases agree with TRBD1. V shed 4 bases and J 1 base; nucleotides not matched to a gene: 17. In germline, CDR1 is SGDLS, CDR2 YYNGEE. This CDR3 comprises 19 residues. The CDR3 sequence: CASSPREVEGAESNQPQHF. In DNA form, the CDR3 reads TGTGCCAGCAGCCCACGAGAGGTGGAGGGGGCGGAGAGCAATCAGCCCCAGCATTTT.

The V gene is TRBV27, the J gene TRBJ1-2; D might be TRBD1 (5 bases). V dropped 6 bases and J dropped 0 bases, with 17 bases sitting between them. This CDR3 comprises 16 residues. Per germline, CDR1 MNHEY and CDR2 SMNVEV (reference sequence). DNA for the CDR3: TGTGCCAGCAGACCGGCCCACAGGTACTCTAACTATGGCTACACCTTC. Protein sequence: CASRPAHRYSNYGYTF.

The rearrangement joins TRBV5-1 to TRBJ2-6; 7 bases are shared with TRBD1. The CDR3 has 15 amino acids. CDR1 is SGHRS and CDR2 is YFSETQ in the germline V gene. The V and J ends lost 4 bases and 12 bases, in that order; junction bases with no gene match: 13. The CDR3 here is CASSVDRASGSVLTF. The DNA of the CDR3 is TGCGCCAGCAGCGTTGACAGGGCGTCGGGGAGCGTCCTGACTTTC.

This clone was recorded once. V is TRBV2 and J is TRBJ2-7, with 8 bases fitting TRBD1. The CDR3 runs to 13 residues. Looked up from germline, CDR1 is SNHLY and CDR2 is FYNNEI. Trimming at V came to 8 bases and at J to 5 bases, leaving 8 bases not matched to a gene. The CDR3 coding sequence is TGTGCCAGCCCAACCGACAGGGGTGACGAGCAGTACTTC. Translation: CASPTDRGDEQYF.

V is TRBV5-4 and J is TRBJ2-7, with 11 bases identical to TRBD1. Trimming cost V 5 bases and J 6 bases; bases outside gene matches: 13. CDR3 length: 16 residues. Germline V CDR1 and CDR2: SGHNT, YYREEE (reference sequence). The CDR3 reads CASSSGQGALMGEQYF. The DNA of the CDR3 is TGTGCCAGCAGTTCCGGACAGGGGGCGCTTATGGGCGAGCAGTACTTC. Together with reference TRBV5-4 and TRBJ2-7, the CDR3 gives the full variable domain: ETGVTQSPTHLIKTRGQQVTLRCSSQSGHNTVSWYQQALGQGPQFIFQYYREEENGRGNFPPRFSGLQFPNYSSELNVNALELDDSALYLCASSSGQGALMGEQYFGPGTRLTVT.

This clone was detected a few times. V gene TRBV28 combines with J gene TRBJ1-5; unclear D gene. Trimming removed 6 bases at V and 6 bases at J, with 12 bases between. The length of the CDR3 is 13 residues. The germline V gene encodes CDR1 MDHEN and CDR2 SYDVKM. The DNA of the CDR3 is TGTGCCAGCAGGCCCATACTAGCTCAGCCCCAGCATTTT. Translation gives CASRPILAQPQHF.

The chain carries TRBV2 and TRBJ1-2, with TRBD1 matching 10 bases. Unmatched junction bases numbered 4, after V lost 11 bases and J lost 4 bases. This CDR3 has 12 residues. Germline assignment: CDR1 SNHLY and CDR2 FYNNEI. In DNA, the CDR3 is TGTGCCGGGGGACAGGGGAGCTATGGCTACACCTTC. Translation: CAGGQGSYGYTF.

The gene calls are TRBV28 and TRBJ1-2; 8 bases line up with TRBD1. Unmatched junction bases numbered 14, after V lost 3 bases and J lost 8 bases. The germline CDR1 and CDR2 sequences are MDHEN and SYDVKM. The CDR3 is made up of 16 amino acids. CDR3 coding DNA: TGTGCCAGCAGTTTCTTAAACCTCAGGGGGCCAGGAGGCTACACCTTC. It yields the protein CASSFLNLRGPGGYTF.

The V gene is TRBV19, the J gene TRBJ1-5; 7 bases agree with TRBD1. The germline V gene has CDR1 LNHDA and CDR2 SQIVND (reference sequence). The CDR3 is 14 amino acids. V lost 3 bases and J lost 8; bases outside the gene matches: 7. The CDR3 spells CASSISSTGKPQHF. In nucleotides, the CDR3 is TGTGCCAGTAGTATCTCTTCGACAGGGAAGCCCCAGCATTTT.

This chain connects TRBV2 to TRBJ1-1, with a tentative D call TRBD1 (6 bases). The V end was cut by 5 bases, the J end by 5 bases, with 18 bases between. From germline, CDR1 is SNHLY and CDR2 FYNNEI. This CDR3 is built from 15 residues. CDR3 coding DNA: TGTGCCAGCAGTCCCGACGGGGGGCATAGGACTGAAGCTTTCTTT. This gives the protein CASSPDGGHRTEAFF.